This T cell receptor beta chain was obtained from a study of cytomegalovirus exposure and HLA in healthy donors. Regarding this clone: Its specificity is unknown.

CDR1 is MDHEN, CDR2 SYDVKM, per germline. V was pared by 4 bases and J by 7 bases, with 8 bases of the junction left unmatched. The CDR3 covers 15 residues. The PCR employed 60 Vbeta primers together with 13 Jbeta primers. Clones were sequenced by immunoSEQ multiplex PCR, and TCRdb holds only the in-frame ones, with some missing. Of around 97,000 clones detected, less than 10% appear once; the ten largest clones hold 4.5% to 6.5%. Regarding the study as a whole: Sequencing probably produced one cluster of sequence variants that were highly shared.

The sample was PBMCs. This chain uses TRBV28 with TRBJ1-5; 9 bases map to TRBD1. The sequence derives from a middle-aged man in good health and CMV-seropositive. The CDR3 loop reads CASSSPTGGGQPQHF. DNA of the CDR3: TGTGCCAGCAGTTCCCCGACAGGGGGTGGGCAGCCCCAGCATTTT.